One and the same sample provided the 18 T cell receptor beta chains below, sequenced in a study of OX40 agonist ivuxolimab in advanced cancers. Assay: immunoSEQ multiplex PCR; the TCRdb copy retains only in-frame clones and omits some. The sample consists of 75,000 to 100,000 clones, about nine tenths of them appearing once. The sequencing here drew on CD4+ or CD8+ T cells sorted from blood, taken in a trial of the OX40 agonist ivuxolimab. These receptors were collected from an adult with an advanced solid tumor such as melanoma, head and neck, liver or kidney cancer.

V gene TRBV2 combines with J gene TRBJ2-1; 7 nucleotides line up with TRBD2. Germline V CDR1 and CDR2: SNHLY, FYNNEI. The J segment lost 5 bases and the V segment lost 3 bases, leaving 1 base of the junction unmatched. The CDR3 has 13 amino acids. The CDR3 nucleotides are TGTGCCAGCAGTGATGGGACTAACAATGAGCAGTTCTTC. It translates to CASSDGTNNEQFF.

The rearrangement links TRBV5-1 to TRBJ2-7, with TRBD1 matching 11 bases. The CDR3 covers 17 residues. Per the germline V gene, CDR1 is SGHRS and CDR2 is YFSETQ. The trim removed 0 bases at V and 5 bases at J, leaving 10 bases unmatched. The CDR3: CASSLDPPGQGVHEQYF. Written as DNA, the CDR3 is TGCGCCAGCAGCTTGGACCCGCCGGGACAGGGGGTACACGAGCAGTACTTC.

The chain recombines TRBV25-1 with TRBJ2-7; perhaps TRBD1 as D (5 bases). This CDR3 has 14 residues. Trimming removed 4 bases from V and 0 bases from J, with 10 bases in between. CDR1 and CDR2 (germline): MGHDK, SYGVNS. The CDR3 is CASSVRVGSYEQYF. The CDR3, as DNA: TGTGCCAGCAGTGTCAGGGTGGGCTCCTACGAGCAGTACTTC.

The J gene is TRBJ2-7, the V gene TRBV10-3; 9 bases align to TRBD1. V lost 6 bases to trimming and J lost 2 bases; unmatched junction nucleotides: 23. CDR3 size: 20 residues. Germline CDR1 and CDR2: ENHRY and SYGVKD. The CDR3 spells CAISDTTGTGMIFGTYEQYF. The CDR3 DNA is TGTGCCATCAGCGATACTACCGGGACAGGGATGATTTTCGGGACCTACGAGCAGTACTTC.

The chain recombines TRBV4-1 with TRBJ1-2, with 7 bases lining up with TRBD1. Germline CDR1 and CDR2: MGHRA and YSYEKL. V shed 0 bases and J 4 bases; nucleotides not matched to a gene: 8. This CDR3 is 16 amino acids long. CDR3: CASSQDFGGQIYGYTF. CDR3 coding DNA: TGCGCCAGCAGCCAAGATTTTGGGGGACAGATCTATGGCTACACCTTC.

The chain employs TRBV18 and TRBJ2-3, with a possible D match to TRBD2 (6 bases). The CDR3 sequence is 12 residues long. CDR1 and CDR2 (germline): KGHSH, LQKENI. Trimming shortened V by 8 bases and J by 5 bases, and 11 bases separated the two germline ends. The CDR3 is CASGTQQDTQYF. The CDR3 bases are TGTGCCAGCGGGACTCAACAAGATACGCAGTATTTT.

This sequence joins TRBV19 and TRBJ1-2; TRBD1 is a possible D gene (5 bases). Deletions cut 6 bases from V and 4 bases from J, with 18 bases between. Germline V gene lookup returns CDR1 LNHDA and CDR2 SQIVND (reference sequence). This CDR3 contains 15 residues. The CDR3 DNA sequence: TGTGCCAGTAGCCTACTATTAGGGGAGGGCTATGGCTACACCTTC. This codes for CASSLLLGEGYGYTF. The full variable domain, rest sourced from reference TRBV19 and TRBJ1-2, is DGGITQSPKYLFRKEGQNVTLSCEQNLNHDAMYWYRQDPGQGLRLIYYSQIVNDFQKGDIAEGYSVSREKKESFPLTVTSAQKNPTAFYLCASSLLLGEGYGYTFGSGTRLTVV.

This sequence joins TRBV4-2 and TRBJ2-1; D is unclear. The CDR3 runs to 14 residues. Looked up from germline, CDR1 is LGHNA and CDR2 is YNFKEQ. Trimming removed 6 bases from V and 8 bases from J, with 17 bases in between. The CDR3 sequence: CASRRSGRLDEQFF. In DNA, the CDR3 is TGTGCCAGCAGACGATCGGGTAGGCTCGATGAGCAGTTCTTC.

The J gene is TRBJ1-2, the V gene TRBV29-1, with 11 bases that match TRBD1. The ends lost 7 bases at V and 6 bases at J; junction bases unmatched: 4. CDR3 size: 12 residues. Germline assignment: CDR1 SQVTM and CDR2 ANQGSEA. Written as DNA, the CDR3 is TGCAGCGGGACAGGGGGCAAGGATGGCTACACCTTC. Translating gives CSGTGGKDGYTF.

V usage is TRBV6-5 and J usage is TRBJ1-2, with D tentatively TRBD1 (6 bases). The V end was cut by 2 bases, the J end by 5 bases, with 12 bases between. The CDR3 sequence is 14 residues long. The germline V gene has CDR1 MNHEY and CDR2 SVGAGI. This chain's CDR3 is CASSYGNQGYGYTF. DNA for the CDR3: TGTGCCAGCAGTTACGGAAACCAGGGGTATGGCTACACCTTC.

The chain carries TRBV18 and TRBJ2-7; 8 positions agree with TRBD2. V gave up 3 bases and J gave up 7 bases; unmatched junction bases: 11. CDR1 KGHSH and CDR2 LQKENI come from the germline V gene. The CDR3 is made up of 15 amino acids. In DNA, the CDR3 is TGTGCCAGCTCACCCTACGGACTAGCCGGCGGGGAGCAGTACTTC. Translated: CASSPYGLAGGEQYF.

The chain employs TRBV6-5 and TRBJ1-5; weak D call: TRBD1 (5 bases). CDR1 MNHEY and CDR2 SVGAGI come from the germline V gene. The V end was cut by 6 bases, the J end by 4 bases, with 13 bases between. The CDR3 sequence is 14 residues long. The CDR3 sequence is CASRAAGTNQPQHF. The DNA of the CDR3 is TGTGCCAGCAGGGCGGCAGGGACTAATCAGCCCCAGCATTTT.

The chain couples TRBV18 to TRBJ2-7, with a possible D match to TRBD1 (6 bases). CDR1 and CDR2 (germline): KGHSH, LQKENI. With 8 bases removed from V and 0 bases from J, the gap between germline ends came to 11 bases. The CDR3 is 13 residues long. CDR3 amino acids: CASGQGLSYEQYF. DNA of the CDR3: TGTGCCAGCGGGCAGGGGCTCTCCTACGAGCAGTACTTC.

The sample holds one count of this clone. The CDR3 DNA is TGCGCCAGCAGCTTGACGACAGCGGGACAGGGCAATGAGCAGTTCTTC. Amino acid sequence: CASSLTTAGQGNEQFF. This chain connects TRBV5-1 to TRBJ2-1; 9 nucleotides line up with TRBD1. V lost 1 base to trimming and J lost 6 bases; unmatched junction nucleotides: 8. Germline V lookup: CDR1 SGHRS, CDR2 YFSETQ. The CDR3 sequence is 16 residues long.

V gene TRBV6-6 combines with J gene TRBJ1-5; the D is unclear. CDR1 is MNHNY and CDR2 is SVGAGI in the germline V gene (reference sequence). Between the trimmed V and J ends, which lost 7 bases and 5 bases, there was a span of 9 bases. This CDR3 is built from 12 residues. CDR3 in DNA: TGTGCCAGCACGGGCAGCGATCAGCCCCAGCATTTT. It specifies CASTGSDQPQHF.

The chain couples TRBV19 to TRBJ1-2; D is uncertain. Germline V gene data show CDR1 as LNHDA and CDR2 as SQIVND (reference sequence). Trimming removed 3 bases at V and 8 bases at J, with 16 bases between. The CDR3 runs 14 residues. The CDR3: CASSIIEGVSGYTF. CDR3 in DNA: TGTGCCAGTAGTATCATCGAGGGAGTTAGCGGCTACACCTTC. The full variable domain, in which reference TRBV19 and TRBJ1-2 provide the parts outside the CDR3, is DGGITQSPKYLFRKEGQNVTLSCEQNLNHDAMYWYRQDPGQGLRLIYYSQIVNDFQKGDIAEGYSVSREKKESFPLTVTSAQKNPTAFYLCASSIIEGVSGYTFGSGTRLTVV.

J is TRBJ2-7 and V is TRBV6-1, with unresolved D. Trimming removed 11 bases from V and 4 bases from J, with 15 bases in between. The germline V gene encodes CDR1 MNHNS and CDR2 SASEGT. The CDR3 runs 12 residues. Here the CDR3 reads CAAAHSLYEQYF. CDR3 nucleotide sequence: TGTGCCGCCGCGCATAGCCTTTACGAGCAGTACTTC.

This chain links TRBV5-1 with TRBJ2-3; TRBD2 is a possible D gene (6 bases). This CDR3 comprises 17 residues. The V end was cut by 1 base, the J end by 1 base, with 16 bases between. The germline gives CDR1 SGHRS, CDR2 YFSETQ. The CDR3 DNA reads as TGCGCCAGCAGCTTGTGGGGGACGGGAGAGGGCACAGATACGCAGTATTTT. Protein sequence: CASSLWGTGEGTDTQYF.